The rows below give T cell receptor beta chains drawn from one sample of a study of regulatory T cells in long-lasting Graves disease. TCRdb analysed the multiplex PCR reads with MiXCR anew, one entry per CDR3 protein. Among 350,000 to 450,000 distinct CDR3 sequences listed, about 20% were seen once. Specimen: peripheral blood mononuclear cells (PBMCs), collected when the disease was refractory, from a patient treated with antithyroid drugs. These receptor sequences come from a female donor with Graves disease. Each CDR3 is given without its conserved first and last residue.

V	J	CDR3
TRBV7-9	TRBJ2-1	ASSPGGQFEQF
TRBV6-2/TRBV6-3	TRBJ1-5	ASSYGQGIFSGQPQH
TRBV7-3	TRBJ2-2	ASSIGQSVGELF
TRBV20-1	TRBJ2-3	SAEEGGGDTQY
TRBV5-1	TRBJ1-1	ASSVTGSTEAF
TRBV12-3/TRBV12-4	TRBJ2-2	ASRTLAGGVEELF
TRBV7-6	TRBJ2-5	ASSPNSGDRKTQY
TRBV7-3	TRBJ2-1	ASSLIGGISYNEQF
TRBV11-2	TRBJ2-7	ASSLGDRSYYEQY
TRBV2	TRBJ2-7	ASSLTYDEQY
TRBV11-2	TRBJ2-2	ASSLVAGANTGELF
TRBV28	TRBJ1-2	ASSLSLWNYGYT
TRBV7-8	TRBJ2-5	ASSSTEIGTQY
TRBV20-1	TRBJ2-2	SASLYGKNTGELF
TRBV3-1	TRBJ1-2	ASGSDRVNSGYT
TRBV15	TRBJ1-3	ATSRDSGNTIY
TRBV5-5	TRBJ2-7	ASNPAMDRAYEQY
TRBV18	TRBJ2-7	ASSPPNGPQRY
TRBV6-1	TRBJ2-1	ASSKRGAGVSYNEQF
TRBV29-1	TRBJ1-1	SVEGQGPEAF
TRBV7-8	TRBJ2-7	ASSLPGDYEQY
TRBV6-5	TRBJ1-3	ASSYGNTIY
TRBV6-1	TRBJ1-5	ASRDGGLNQPQH
TRBV9	TRBJ2-5	ASSVAGQLQETQY
TRBV20-1	TRBJ2-7	SASWTGRFYEQY
TRBV20-1	TRBJ2-5	RAGAGGGRETQY
TRBV24-1	TRBJ2-4	ATSKGGGVGENIRY
TRBV20-1	TRBJ2-7	SARELAGGPHEQY
TRBV19	TRBJ1-5	ASSKRGQIDQPQH
TRBV10-1	TRBJ1-5	ASSDPSGERNQPQH
TRBV5-1	TRBJ2-5	ASSLAGGAGKTQY
TRBV28	TRBJ2-2	ASSLITGGSGGELF
TRBV12-3/TRBV12-4	TRBJ1-1	ASNAPGHGSEAF
TRBV27	TRBJ2-7	ASSPSFRDSRYEQY
TRBV19	TRBJ2-7	ASSLSGTSEYYEQY
TRBV19	TRBJ1-5	ASSIDRDQPQH
TRBV7-8	TRBJ1-5	ASSLVGQSNQPQH
TRBV28	TRBJ1-2	ASSLPGQAKAYGYT
TRBV7-8	TRBJ2-7	ASSPSPTGSYEQY
TRBV18	TRBJ2-7	ASSPTGSSYEQY
TRBV5-1	TRBJ2-1	ASSLFVGRGSYNEQF
TRBV29-1	TRBJ1-2	SVDVAGYT
TRBV4-2	TRBJ1-3	ASSQDSGLLDRGVGGNTIY
TRBV6-1	TRBJ2-4	ASSPPGQGWNIQY